The next 11 T cell receptor beta chains were all read from a single sample in a study of OX40 agonist ivuxolimab in advanced cancers. Clones were read by immunoSEQ multiplex PCR, and TCRdb kept only the in-frame ones, dropping some. The table shows thousands of clones, with over 70% occurring only once. Sample: CD4+ or CD8+ T cells sorted from blood, taken in a trial of the OX40 agonist ivuxolimab. These receptors came from an adult with an advanced solid tumor such as melanoma, head and neck, liver or kidney cancer.

This chain connects TRBV19 to TRBJ1-5; D is perhaps TRBD1 (5 bases). V was pared by 7 bases and J by 4 bases, with 8 bases between. The germline CDR1 and CDR2 sequences are LNHDA and SQIVND (reference sequence). This CDR3 is 12 amino acids long. CDR3 region: CASTPGNQPQHF. The CDR3 coding sequence is TGTGCCAGTACTCCAGGGAATCAGCCCCAGCATTTT.

This clone appeared a single time. The chain recombines TRBV28 with TRBJ1-6; D remains ambiguous. CDR1 MDHEN and CDR2 SYDVKM come from the germline V gene. CDR3 size: 18 residues. Between the trimmed V and J ends, which lost 4 bases and 4 bases, there was a span of 20 bases. The CDR3 DNA is TGTGCCAGCAGTTCGTATCTCGACTCTCGCAAGTATAATTCACCCCTCCACTTT. This gives the protein CASSSYLDSRKYNSPLHF.

The chain employs TRBV2 and TRBJ2-5, with TRBD2 identical over 8 bases. The V and J ends lost 6 bases and 5 bases, in that order; junction bases with no gene match: 11. Germline CDR1 SNHLY, CDR2 FYNNEI. The CDR3 contains 15 residues. CDR3 amino acids: CASRELAEEGETQYF. In DNA, the CDR3 is TGTGCCAGCAGGGAACTAGCGGAGGAGGGGGAGACCCAGTACTTC.

A few counts support this clone. This chain joins TRBV6-1 and TRBJ1-3; D remains ambiguous. There are 14 residues in the CDR3. Deletions cut 3 bases from V and 0 bases from J, with 6 bases between. Germline V CDR1 and CDR2: MNHNS, SASEGT. The CDR3: CASSEGSSGNTIYF. The CDR3 DNA sequence: TGTGCCAGCAGTGAGGGCAGCTCTGGAAACACCATATATTTT.

V gene TRBV7-9 combines with J gene TRBJ1-1; D may be TRBD1 (5 bases). With 3 bases removed from V and 4 bases from J, the gap between germline ends came to 12 bases. The germline V gene has CDR1 SEHNR and CDR2 FQNEAQ (reference sequence). The CDR3 has 14 amino acids. CDR3 DNA: TGTGCCAGCAGCTTTAAGGGAACAGGCACTGAAGCTTTCTTT. It is translated as CASSFKGTGTEAFF.

The CDR3 sequence is CASSLHTDTQYF. The CDR3 region has the DNA TGTGCCAGCAGCTTGCACACAGATACGCAGTATTTT. The chain uses TRBV11-3 and TRBJ2-3, with D unresolved. CDR1 and CDR2 (germline): SGHNT, YENEEA. This CDR3 has 12 amino acids. Trimming cost V 3 bases and J 2 bases, with 3 bases left between them.

CDR3 coding DNA: TGTGCCAGCGAAGGACTAGCGGGGGGCGATGAGCAGTTCTTC. It translates to CASEGLAGGDEQFF. This sequence joins TRBV2 and TRBJ2-1; 14 nucleotides match TRBD2. CDR3 length: 14 residues. The germline CDR1 and CDR2 sequences are SNHLY and FYNNEI. Trimming cost V 8 bases and J 8 bases; bases outside gene matches: 5.

V and J are TRBV7-9 and TRBJ1-1, with a possible D match to TRBD1 (5 bases). CDR3 size: 14 residues. V was trimmed by 3 bases and J by 4 bases, leaving 12 bases between them. Germline V gene data show CDR1 as SEHNR and CDR2 as FQNEAQ (reference sequence). In DNA, the CDR3 is TGTGCCAGCAGCTTGGACATGGTGGTCACTGAAGCTTTCTTT. Amino acids: CASSLDMVVTEAFF.

The rearrangement joins TRBV21-1 to TRBJ1-5; TRBD1 is taken as the D call from the table, unchecked against the DNA. TRBV21-1 has pseudogene status. The CDR3 length is 15 residues. The CDR3 is CASSKGTGDNQPQHF. For the CDR3, the DNA is TGTGCCAGCAGCAAAGGGACAGGGGATAATCAGCCCCAGCATTTT.

The gene calls are TRBV19 and TRBJ2-1; D tentatively reads TRBD1 or TRBD2 (5 bases each). The germline V gene encodes CDR1 LNHDA and CDR2 SQIVND (reference sequence). This CDR3 is 15 amino acids long. Trimming removed 5 bases at V and 4 bases at J, with 15 bases between. Written as DNA, the CDR3 is TGTGCCAGTAGTGTCACAGGAGAGGGGTACAATGAGCAGTTCTTC. Residues: CASSVTGEGYNEQFF.

This clone has just a few counts. V is TRBV2 and J is TRBJ2-1; D possibly matches TRBD1 or TRBD2 (5 bases each). V lost 6 bases, J lost 7 bases, and 28 bases lay in between. The CDR3 length is 18 residues. Looked up from germline, CDR1 is SNHLY and CDR2 is FYNNEI. DNA of the CDR3: TGTGCCAGCAGCCAAAGACGAACCGGGACCGTGGTAGAAAATGAGCAGTTCTTC. This encodes CASSQRRTGTVVENEQFF.